These 5 T cell receptor beta chains came from one sample sequenced in a study of T cells in tuberculosis. TCRdb keeps only in-frame clones here, not all; method: immunoSEQ multiplex PCR. The top ten hold 9% to 13% of the sample, which has 35,000 to 40,000 clones, 90% to 95% seen once. Source material: PBMCs. These receptors originate from a donor aged 5-35 years with latent tuberculosis or without tuberculosis infection. Some clones in this sample may be carry-over from other donors' samples.

This sequence joins TRBV4-3 and TRBJ2-2, with 14 bases identical to TRBD2. V shed 3 bases and J 4 bases; nucleotides not matched to a gene: 4. There are 17 residues in the CDR3. CDR1 is LGHNA and CDR2 is YSLEER in the germline V gene. CDR3: CASSHGGLAGVTGELFF. The CDR3 DNA follows: TGCGCCAGCAGCCACGGGGGACTAGCGGGGGTCACCGGGGAGCTGTTTTTT.

This sequence joins TRBV27 and TRBJ2-4; TRBD1 might be the D (6 bases). Trimming removed 7 bases at V and 0 bases at J, with 13 bases between. The germline V gene encodes CDR1 MNHEY and CDR2 SMNVEV (reference sequence). This CDR3 contains 15 residues. In DNA, the CDR3 is TGTGCCAGCACCCGGACAGCTCTAGCCAAAAACATTCAGTACTTC. The encoded protein is CASTRTALAKNIQYF.

The CDR3 region is CASSSERGSSPLHF. CDR3 nucleotide sequence: TGTGCCAGCAGCTCCGAGCGAGGGAGTTCACCCCTCCACTTT. V and J are TRBV7-2 and TRBJ1-6; unclear D gene. This CDR3 is built from 14 residues. The V gene's germline CDR1 is SGHTA and CDR2 FQGNSA. With 4 bases removed from V and 9 bases from J, the gap between germline ends came to 13 bases.

This chain uses TRBV7-9 with TRBJ2-2, with 10 bases fitting TRBD2. V lost 5 bases to trimming and J lost 0 bases; unmatched junction nucleotides: 3. Germline assignment: CDR1 SEHNR and CDR2 FQNEAQ (reference sequence). CDR3 length equals 16 residues. This CDR3 reads CASSIGLAANTGELFF. CDR3 DNA: TGTGCCAGCAGCATAGGACTAGCGGCGAACACCGGGGAGCTGTTTTTT.

The chain uses TRBV19 and TRBJ1-6; 7 bases are a match to TRBD1. This CDR3 is built from 15 residues. Germline CDR1 reads LNHDA; CDR2 reads SQIVND (reference sequence). V shed 5 bases and J 6 bases; nucleotides not matched to a gene: 7. Here the CDR3 reads CASSSPGTANSPLHF. The CDR3 DNA follows: TGTGCCAGTAGTTCTCCCGGGACAGCTAATTCACCCCTCCACTTT.